Listed here are 21 T cell receptor beta chains from one sample, sequenced in a study of T cells in Graves' hyperthyroidism and ophthalmopathy. TCR beta CDR3 regions were amplified from RNA transcripts. RT-PCR in the first round (using the HTBI primer set) targeted the TCR CDR3. TCRdb used MiXCR to reprocess the multiplex PCR reads, holding one entry per CDR3 protein. This sample has roughly 800,000 distinct CDR3 sequences, with 38% found just once. Sequenced input: blood. The receptors here all came from a man younger than 35 with Graves' hyperthyroidism.

Points on this clonotype: Compared with germline, one end of the junction differs, possibly owing to a read error. This chain joins TRBV2 and TRBJ2-5; a possible D gene is TRBD1 (6 bases). Germline CDR1 is SNHLY and CDR2 is FYNNEI. The CDR3 extends over 16 amino acids. The CDR3 sequence is CASSLRGGQPQEIQYF. The CDR3 DNA reads as TGTGCCAGCAGCTTACGGGGCGGACAGCCGCAAGAGATCCAGTACTTC.

The genes are TRBV7-8 and TRBJ1-3, with unresolved D. Germline V CDR1 and CDR2: SGHVS, FQNEAQ. Trimming left V 7 bases short and J 3 bases short, with 16 bases between. The CDR3 contains 15 residues. The CDR3 reads CASNLDAGYGNTIYF. CDR3 nucleotides: TGTGCCAGCAACCTAGACGCGGGATATGGAAACACCATATATTTT.

This clonotype has at least ten counts. The V call is TRBV2, the J call TRBJ1-2, with D perhaps TRBD1 (6 bases). V was pared by 10 bases and J by 3 bases, with 9 bases between. CDR1 is SNHLY, CDR2 FYNNEI, per germline. The CDR3 runs to 11 residues. The CDR3 protein is CATYRDYGYTF. The CDR3 DNA sequence: TGTGCCACATACAGGGACTATGGCTACACCTTC.

This clonotype was observed at least ten times. V gene TRBV7-8 combines with J gene TRBJ1-4; a possible D gene is TRBD1 (5 bases). Trimming shortened V by 5 bases and J by 6 bases, and 16 bases separated the two germline ends. The CDR3 has 15 amino acids. Germline values: CDR1 SGHVS, CDR2 FQNEAQ. The DNA of the CDR3 is TGTGCCAGCAGCGCCTCGGGACTGAGGGATGAAAAACTGTTTTTT. Amino acids: CASSASGLRDEKLFF.

Note on this clonotype: The junction differs from germline at one of its ends, possibly a read error. The chain carries TRBV14 and TRBJ2-5; TRBD2 might be the D (5 bases). This CDR3 contains 15 residues. The germline CDR1 and CDR2 sequences are SGHDN and FVKESK. The CDR3 coding sequence is TGTGCCGGCAGCCAATTCCGGGGATACCAAGAGACCCAGTACTTC. This sequence encodes CAGSQFRGYQETQYF.

The rearrangement uses TRBV29-1 and TRBJ1-1; D perhaps matches TRBD1 (5 bases). This CDR3 has 13 amino acids. Germline CDR1 reads SQVTM; CDR2 reads ANQGSEA. Trimming cost V 4 bases and J 0 bases, with 9 bases left between them. Here the CDR3 DNA reads TGCAGCGTTGGACGGGGGTTGAACACTGAAGCTTTCTTT. Translated: CSVGRGLNTEAFF.

The chain uses TRBV20-1 and TRBJ2-7; D may be TRBD1 (7 bases). The CDR3 sequence is 15 residues long. Germline V CDR1 and CDR2: DFQATT, SNEGSKA (reference sequence). Trimming left V 7 bases short and J 1 base short, with 20 bases between. The CDR3 reads CSVHGAGGLSYEQYF. The DNA for the CDR3 is TGCAGTGTTCACGGGGCAGGGGGGTTGTCCTACGAGCAGTACTTC.

There are many counts of this clonotype. The rearrangement uses TRBV19 and TRBJ1-2; D remains unclear. This CDR3 has 12 residues. Germline CDR1 reads LNHDA; CDR2 reads SQIVND (reference sequence). The V gene lost 2 bases and the J gene lost 4 bases, with 5 bases spanning the gap. CDR3 nucleotides: TGTGCCAGTAGTATACGGACCTATGGCTACACCTTC. It yields the protein CASSIRTYGYTF.

At least ten counts were recorded for this clonotype. The chain carries TRBV29-1 and TRBJ2-7; D call uncertain. This CDR3 region has 13 residues. V was cut by 1 base and J by 5 bases, with 12 bases left in between. Per germline, CDR1 SQVTM and CDR2 ANQGSEA. The CDR3 spells CSVEARQTNEQYF. The CDR3 nucleotides read TGCAGCGTTGAAGCGAGGCAGACCAACGAGCAGTACTTC.

The genes are TRBV10-3 and TRBJ2-6; D ambiguous. Germline lookup yields CDR1 ENHRY and CDR2 SYGVKD. The V end was cut by 2 bases, the J end by 3 bases, with 5 bases between. This CDR3 contains 14 residues. The DNA of the CDR3 is TGTGCCATCAGTGAGGGGTTTGGGGCCAACGTCCTGACTTTC. Translation: CAISEGFGANVLTF.

Turning to this clonotype: One end of the junction is discordant with germline, which a read error may explain. The rearrangement uses TRBV10-3 and TRBJ1-5, with 8 bases that match TRBD1. The CDR3 is made up of 16 amino acids. The germline gives CDR1 ENHRY, CDR2 SYGVKD. CDR3 DNA sequence: TGTGCCAGCAGTGAAGACAGGGGTTATAGCAATCAGCCCCAGCATTTT. Translation gives CASSEDRGYSNQPQHF.

Here the CDR3 reads CASSIWSVNTEAFF. The CDR3 DNA reads as TGTGCCAGTAGTATCTGGTCAGTGAACACTGAAGCTTTCTTT. V and J are TRBV19 and TRBJ1-1, with D uncertain. Trimming stripped 3 bases from V and 0 bases from J, with 8 bases between. The germline CDR1 and CDR2 sequences are LNHDA and SQIVND (reference sequence). The length of the CDR3 is 14 residues.

This clonotype was found a few times. This chain uses TRBV7-3 with TRBJ2-2; tentatively, D is TRBD1 (5 bases). Germline V gives CDR1 SGHTA, CDR2 FQGTGA. Deletions cut 0 bases from V and 6 bases from J, with 8 bases between. The CDR3 has 14 amino acids. CDR3 bases: TGTGCCAGCAGCTTAACAGGGGTCGCCGGGGAGCTGTTTTTT. It encodes CASSLTGVAGELFF. Together with reference TRBV7-3 and TRBJ2-2, the CDR3 gives the full variable domain: GAGVSQTPSNKVTEKGKYVELRCDPISGHTALYWYRQSLGQGPEFLIYFQGTGAADDSGLPNDRFFAVRPEGSVSTLKIQRTERGDSAVYLCASSLTGVAGELFFGEGSRLTVL.

The rearrangement joins TRBV6-6 to TRBJ1-5, with 7 nucleotides matching TRBD1. After removal of 6 bases from V and 2 bases from J, the junction contained 10 bases not matched to a gene. The germline V gene has CDR1 MNHNY and CDR2 SVGAGI (reference sequence). The CDR3 covers 16 residues. The CDR3 is CASSPTGRIGNQPQHF. CDR3 nucleotides: TGTGCCAGCAGCCCGACAGGGAGGATTGGCAATCAGCCCCAGCATTTT.

This sequence joins TRBV6-5 and TRBJ2-5; 9 nucleotides agree with TRBD2. The J segment lost 4 bases and the V segment lost 5 bases, leaving 8 bases of the junction unmatched. CDR1 and CDR2 from the germline V gene are MNHEY and SVGAGI. The CDR3 is made up of 15 amino acids. Here the CDR3 reads CASSRGLAGGETQYF. In DNA form, the CDR3 reads TGTGCCAGCAGTAGGGGACTAGCTGGGGGAGAGACCCAGTACTTC.

A word on this clonotype: A much more abundant neighbour one base away suggests this may be a read error. V gene TRBV19 combines with J gene TRBJ1-2; 8 bases fit TRBD1. Germline-derived CDR1 and CDR2 are LNHDA and SQIVND (reference sequence). CDR3 length: 15 residues. The junction had 11 bases not matched to a gene; V was cut back by 7 bases and J by 4 bases. This chain's CDR3 is CASTILGQATYGYTF. The CDR3, as DNA: TGTGCCAGTACCATTCTGGGACAGGCTACCTATGGCTACACCTTC.

V usage is TRBV7-2 and J usage is TRBJ2-2; D remains ambiguous. The germline V gene encodes CDR1 SGHTA and CDR2 FQGNSA. V lost 3 bases, J lost 3 bases, and 17 bases lay in between. The CDR3 length is 17 residues. The DNA of the CDR3 is TGTGCCAGCAGCTTCGCTCGCCAAGGCCCAGACACCGGGGAGCTGTTTTTT. It encodes CASSFARQGPDTGELFF.

In DNA, the CDR3 is TGTGCCAGCAGCCCCCTGCTAGGAGGGGAGACCCAGTACTTC. Translated: CASSPLLGGETQYF. This chain joins TRBV7-9 and TRBJ2-5; maybe TRBD2 (6 bases). Germline V gene data show CDR1 as SEHNR and CDR2 as FQNEAQ (reference sequence). This CDR3 region has 14 residues. The V and J ends lost 5 bases and 5 bases respectively, with 15 bases between them.

Ten or more counts support this clonotype. The V and J genes are TRBV7-9 and TRBJ1-1; D is undetermined. V lost 1 base to trimming and J lost 8 bases, with 11 bases between them. This CDR3 spans 13 amino acids. From germline, CDR1 is SEHNR and CDR2 FQNEAQ (reference sequence). Here the CDR3 reads CASSLEPGAEAFF. CDR3 DNA: TGTGCCAGCAGCTTAGAACCGGGAGCCGAAGCTTTCTTT.

This clonotype was seen a few times. J is TRBJ2-7 and V is TRBV6-1, with D unclear. Looked up from germline, CDR1 is MNHNS and CDR2 is SASEGT. V shed 3 bases and J shed 6 bases, with 9 bases lying between them. CDR3 length equals 12 residues. In DNA, the CDR3 is TGTGCCAGCAGTGACGTCGCTTCCGAGCAGTACTTC. Residues: CASSDVASEQYF.

The rearrangement uses TRBV7-2 and TRBJ1-5; D gene ambiguous. V lost 6 bases and J lost 5, with 17 bases in between. Germline CDR1 is SGHTA and CDR2 is FQGNSA. The CDR3 runs to 15 residues. CDR3 DNA: TGTGCCAGCAGACCCGTTCTCCGAGACGATCAGCCCCAGCATTTT. Translation gives CASRPVLRDDQPQHF.